This T cell receptor beta chain is from a study of early T cells in non-severe SARS-CoV-2 infection. Study overall: Sequencing of bulk RNA from unsorted whole blood was done, without chain pairing.

Germline V gives CDR1 SEHNR, CDR2 FQNEAQ (reference sequence). The CDR3 is made up of 12 amino acids. Trimming shortened V by 1 base and J by 10 bases, and 10 bases separated the two germline ends. This clonotype has ten or more counts. Each single cDNA molecule received a unique molecular identifier. Using its own MiXCR run on the 5' RACE reads, TCRdb lists one record per CDR3 protein. The sample lists some 96,000 distinct CDR3 sequences, about 13% seen once, with around 2.5% in the top ten. Input material: whole blood. The rearrangement links TRBV7-9 to TRBJ1-1, with a tentative D call TRBD1 (5 bases). The source is an adult who was a healthcare worker with PCR-confirmed SARS-CoV-2 infection or an uninfected control (not recorded which). Here the CDR3 reads CASSLEAGPAFF. The CDR3 DNA reads as TGTGCCAGCAGCTTAGAAGCAGGGCCAGCTTTCTTT.